The 13 T cell receptor beta chains in this list originate from one sample, sequenced in a study of read filtering for tumor transcriptome and immune sequencing. This library used 300 to 450 ng RNA and molecular barcoded adaptors spanning alpha/delta and beta/gamma chains. TCRdb re-called the reads with MiXCR, one entry per CDR3 protein. The sample contains about 90,000 distinct CDR3 sequences, roughly an eighth of which appear only once. Input material: a population of CD138-negative cells sorted from bone marrow. These receptors were collected from a donor aged 40 or over with multiple myeloma.

This clonotype was seen at least ten times. The rearrangement joins TRBV20-1 to TRBJ2-3; 11 bases are shared with TRBD2. The CDR3 extends over 16 amino acids. CDR1 and CDR2 from the germline V gene are DFQATT and SNEGSKA (reference sequence). J lost 6 bases, V lost 6 bases, and 14 bases had no gene match. The CDR3 protein is CSARPLTSGRRDTQYF. The CDR3 region has the DNA TGCAGTGCCAGACCCCTCACTAGCGGGAGAAGGGATACGCAGTATTTT.

This clonotype was found many times. This chain links TRBV19 with TRBJ2-5; D tentatively reads TRBD1 or TRBD2 (5 bases each). The CDR3 is 11 residues long. Per germline, CDR1 LNHDA and CDR2 SQIVND (reference sequence). V was clipped by 9 bases and J by 5 bases, with 10 bases between them. CDR3 sequence: CARRGWETQYF. CDR3 nucleotides: TGTGCCAGGAGGGGTTGGGAGACCCAGTACTTC.

This clonotype occurred a few times. V and J are TRBV19 and TRBJ2-7; a possible D gene is TRBD1 (7 bases). V dropped 3 bases and J dropped 2 bases, with 17 bases sitting between them. The germline V gene encodes CDR1 LNHDA and CDR2 SQIVND (reference sequence). This CDR3 comprises 16 residues. CDR3 amino acids: CASSIQAGQHTYEQYF. The CDR3 DNA sequence: TGTGCCAGTAGTATTCAGGCGGGACAGCACACCTACGAGCAGTACTTC.

This clonotype showed up many times. J is TRBJ2-3 and V is TRBV15, with a weak D call TRBD2 (7 bases). This CDR3 spans 15 amino acids. The germline V and J ends were trimmed by 5 bases and 9 bases, with 21 bases remaining between them. The germline V gene has CDR1 LNHNV and CDR2 YYDKDF (reference sequence). The chain's CDR3 is CATSEGGLMVSTQYF. CDR3 nucleotides: TGTGCCACCAGCGAGGGGGGGCTTATGGTCTCGACGCAGTATTTT. Together with reference TRBV15 and TRBJ2-3, the CDR3 gives the full variable domain: DAMVIQNPRYQVTQFGKPVTLSCSQTLNHNVMYWYQQKSSQAPKLLFHYYDKDFNNEADTPDNFQSRRPNTSFCFLDIRSPGLGDTAMYLCATSEGGLMVSTQYFGPGTRLTVL.

CDR3 protein: CARSFAGEETQYF. The CDR3 DNA sequence: TGTGCCAGAAGCTTCGCGGGAGAAGAGACCCAGTACTTC. J is TRBJ2-5 and V is TRBV5-3; 7 positions match TRBD2. TRBV5-3 is identified as an open reading frame with a role that is uncertain. With 2 bases clipped from V and 3 bases from J, the junction kept 1 base outside the gene matches. The CDR3 sequence is 13 residues long.

The table lists this clonotype with many counts. J is TRBJ2-3 and V is TRBV12-3 or TRBV12-4; TRBD2 might be the D (5 bases). Trimming stripped 5 bases from V and 0 bases from J, with 9 bases between. CDR3 length: 14 amino acids. The CDR3 bases are TGTGCCAGCAGTGGGCGGGTGAGCACAGATACGCAGTATTTT. Its protein product is CASSGRVSTDTQYF.

This clonotype was counted many times. The J gene is TRBJ1-5, the V gene TRBV27, with a weak D call TRBD1 (5 bases). Deletions cut 4 bases from V and 7 bases from J, with 11 bases between. Germline CDR1 MNHEY, CDR2 SMNVEV (reference sequence). The CDR3 loop spans 13 amino acids. In DNA, the CDR3 is TGTGCCAGCAGTTCCTTGGGGGGACAGCCCCAGCATTTT. Amino acid sequence: CASSSLGGQPQHF.

There are many counts of this clonotype. The chain couples TRBV20-1 to TRBJ2-5; D is ambiguous. Germline V gene lookup returns CDR1 DFQATT and CDR2 SNEGSKA (reference sequence). V was clipped by 7 bases and J by 1 base, with 4 bases between them. CDR3 length equals 10 residues. Here the CDR3 DNA reads TGCAGTGTCTTCCAAGAGACCCAGTACTTC. Protein sequence: CSVFQETQYF.

The chain links TRBV28 to TRBJ1-3, with 9 positions matching TRBD1. The CDR3 runs 14 residues. The V gene's germline CDR1 is MDHEN and CDR2 SYDVKM. Trimming at V came to 7 bases and at J to 3 bases, leaving 4 bases not matched to a gene. The CDR3 region has the DNA TGTGCCAGCAAACAGGGGGCGTTTGGAAACACCATATATTTT. As protein: CASKQGAFGNTIYF.

Many counts were recorded for this clonotype. The V call is TRBV7-9, the J call TRBJ2-3, with TRBD2 matching 7 bases. With V trimmed by 1 base and J by 3 bases, 13 bases remained unmatched. Germline V gene data show CDR1 as SEHNR and CDR2 as FQNEAQ (reference sequence). The CDR3 extends over 18 amino acids. The CDR3 nucleotides read TGTGCCAGCAGCTTAGAAATGGCTGGACTAGATAAAACAGATACGCAGTATTTT. Encoded protein: CASSLEMAGLDKTDTQYF.

The chain links TRBV5-1 to TRBJ1-1, with no clear D. Germline V gene lookup returns CDR1 SGHRS and CDR2 YFSETQ. With 4 bases removed from V and 5 bases from J, the gap between germline ends came to 12 bases. The CDR3 length is 13 residues. For the CDR3, the DNA is TGCGCCAGCAGCCTCCACGGGCTGACTGAAGCTTTCTTT. Translation: CASSLHGLTEAFF.

This clonotype was detected ten times or more. The genes are TRBV5-1 and TRBJ2-5; 10 bases map to TRBD2. Germline V gene lookup returns CDR1 SGHRS and CDR2 YFSETQ. V gave up 3 bases and J gave up 6 bases; unmatched junction bases: 5. The CDR3 spans 14 residues. CDR3 in DNA: TGCGCCAGCAGCTCCGGGACTAGCGAACAGACCCAGTACTTC. Translating gives CASSSGTSEQTQYF.

This clonotype was observed many times. The chain carries TRBV6-6 and TRBJ2-7; 10 bases map to TRBD1. The V gene end was trimmed by 0 bases and the J gene end by 5 bases; junction bases not matched to a gene: 4. Germline CDR1 MNHNY, CDR2 SVGAGI (reference sequence). The CDR3 has 15 amino acids. The CDR3 bases are TGTGCCAGCAGTTACTCAGGACAGGGGGAGAACGAGCAGTACTTC. It specifies CASSYSGQGENEQYF.